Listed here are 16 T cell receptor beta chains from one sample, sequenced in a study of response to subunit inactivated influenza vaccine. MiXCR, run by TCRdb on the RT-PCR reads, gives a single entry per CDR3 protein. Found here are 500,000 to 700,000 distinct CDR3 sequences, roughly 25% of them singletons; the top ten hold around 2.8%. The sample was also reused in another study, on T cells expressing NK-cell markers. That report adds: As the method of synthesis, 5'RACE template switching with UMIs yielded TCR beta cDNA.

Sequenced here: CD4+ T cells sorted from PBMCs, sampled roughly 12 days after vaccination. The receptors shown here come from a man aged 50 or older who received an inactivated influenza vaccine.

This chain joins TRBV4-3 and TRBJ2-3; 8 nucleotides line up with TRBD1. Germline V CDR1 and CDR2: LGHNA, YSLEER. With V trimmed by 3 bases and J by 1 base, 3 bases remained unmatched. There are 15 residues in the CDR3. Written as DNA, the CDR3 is TGCGCCAGCAGCCATAGGACAGGGCGCACAGATACGCAGTATTTT. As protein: CASSHRTGRTDTQYF.

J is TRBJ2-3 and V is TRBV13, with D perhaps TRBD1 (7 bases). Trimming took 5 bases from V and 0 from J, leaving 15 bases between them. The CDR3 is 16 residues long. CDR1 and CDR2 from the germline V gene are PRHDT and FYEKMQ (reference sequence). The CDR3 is CASSPGGSGSTDTQYF. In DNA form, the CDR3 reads TGTGCCAGCAGCCCAGGGGGTAGCGGAAGCACAGATACGCAGTATTTT.

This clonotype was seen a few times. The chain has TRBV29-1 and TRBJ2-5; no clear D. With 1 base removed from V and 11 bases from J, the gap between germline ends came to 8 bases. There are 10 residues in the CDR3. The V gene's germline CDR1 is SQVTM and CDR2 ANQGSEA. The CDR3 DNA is TGCAGCGTTGAAGTGCTAGAACAGTACTTC. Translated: CSVEVLEQYF.

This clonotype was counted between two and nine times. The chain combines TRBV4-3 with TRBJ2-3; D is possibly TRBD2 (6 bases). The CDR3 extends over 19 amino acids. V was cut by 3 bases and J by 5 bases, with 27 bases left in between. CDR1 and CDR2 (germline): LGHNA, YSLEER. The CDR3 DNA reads TGCGCCAGCAGCCACCTCCTGGAGGAGGGCGGGCCTCTGGGAGATACGCAGTATTTT. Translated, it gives CASSHLLEEGGPLGDTQYF.

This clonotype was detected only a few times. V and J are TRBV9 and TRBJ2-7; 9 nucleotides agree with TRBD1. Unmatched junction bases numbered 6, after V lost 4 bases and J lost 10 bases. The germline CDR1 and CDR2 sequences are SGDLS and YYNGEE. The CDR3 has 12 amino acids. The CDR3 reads CASSPGQGSQYF. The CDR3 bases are TGTGCCAGCAGCCCGGGACAGGGTAGCCAGTACTTC.

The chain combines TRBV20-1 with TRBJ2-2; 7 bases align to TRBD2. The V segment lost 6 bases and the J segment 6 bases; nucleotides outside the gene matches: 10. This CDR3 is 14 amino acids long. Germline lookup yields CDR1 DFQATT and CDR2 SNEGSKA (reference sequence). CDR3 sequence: CSARPGGYSGELFF. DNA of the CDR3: TGCAGTGCCCGGCCCGGGGGGTACTCCGGGGAGCTGTTTTTT.

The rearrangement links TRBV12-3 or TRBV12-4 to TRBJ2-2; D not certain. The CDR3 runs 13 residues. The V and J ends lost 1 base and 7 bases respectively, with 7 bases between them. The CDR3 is CASSLVPSGELFF. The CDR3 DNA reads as TGTGCCAGCAGTTTAGTCCCCAGCGGGGAGCTGTTTTTT.

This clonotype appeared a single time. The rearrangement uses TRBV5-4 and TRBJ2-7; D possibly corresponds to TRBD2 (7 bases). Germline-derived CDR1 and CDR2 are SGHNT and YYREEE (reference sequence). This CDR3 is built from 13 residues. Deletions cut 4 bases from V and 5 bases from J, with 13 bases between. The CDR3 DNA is TGTGCCAGCAGCGGGGGGGGGCGCGACGAGCAGTACTTC. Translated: CASSGGGRDEQYF. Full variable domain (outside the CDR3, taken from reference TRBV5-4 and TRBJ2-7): ETGVTQSPTHLIKTRGQQVTLRCSSQSGHNTVSWYQQALGQGPQFIFQYYREEENGRGNFPPRFSGLQFPNYSSELNVNALELDDSALYLCASSGGGRDEQYFGPGTRLTVT.

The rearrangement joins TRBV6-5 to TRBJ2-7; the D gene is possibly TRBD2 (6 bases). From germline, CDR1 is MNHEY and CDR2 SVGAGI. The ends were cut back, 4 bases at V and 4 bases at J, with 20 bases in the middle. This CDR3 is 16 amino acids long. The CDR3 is CASSSRSATRRYEQYF. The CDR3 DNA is TGTGCCAGCAGTTCAAGGAGCGCGACTAGAAGGTACGAGCAGTACTTC.

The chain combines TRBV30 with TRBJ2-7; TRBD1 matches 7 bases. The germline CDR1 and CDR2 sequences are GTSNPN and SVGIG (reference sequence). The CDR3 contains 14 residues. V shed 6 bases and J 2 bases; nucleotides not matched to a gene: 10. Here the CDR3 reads CACSYSGTAYEQYF. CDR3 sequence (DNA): TGTGCCTGTTCTTATTCCGGGACAGCCTACGAGCAGTACTTC.

CDR3: CASSLDGTGEYNEQFF. The CDR3 region has the DNA TGTGCCAGCAGCTTAGACGGGACAGGGGAATACAATGAGCAGTTCTTC. This chain uses TRBV7-2 with TRBJ2-1; 10 nucleotides agree with TRBD1. This CDR3 region has 16 residues. J lost 4 bases, V lost 1 base, and 4 bases had no gene match. Germline V gene data show CDR1 as SGHTA and CDR2 as FQGNSA.

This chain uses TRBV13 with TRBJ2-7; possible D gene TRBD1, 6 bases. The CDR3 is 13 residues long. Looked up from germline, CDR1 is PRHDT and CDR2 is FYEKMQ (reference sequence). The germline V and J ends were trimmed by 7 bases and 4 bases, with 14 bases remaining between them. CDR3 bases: TGTGCCAGCAAATTGACAGGTCTGTACGAGCAGTACTTC. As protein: CASKLTGLYEQYF. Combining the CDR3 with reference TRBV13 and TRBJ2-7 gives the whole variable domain AAGVIQSPRHLIKEKRETATLKCYPIPRHDTVYWYQQGPGQDPQFLISFYEKMQSDKGSIPDRFSAQQFSDYHSELNMSSLELGDSALYFCASKLTGLYEQYFGPGTRLTVT.

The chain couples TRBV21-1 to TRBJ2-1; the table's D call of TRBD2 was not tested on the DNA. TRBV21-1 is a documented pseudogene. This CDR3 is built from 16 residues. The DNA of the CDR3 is TGTGCCAGCAGCAATTTGGTCAGCGGGAGGGCCAATGAGCAGTTCTTC. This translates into CASSNLVSGRANEQFF.

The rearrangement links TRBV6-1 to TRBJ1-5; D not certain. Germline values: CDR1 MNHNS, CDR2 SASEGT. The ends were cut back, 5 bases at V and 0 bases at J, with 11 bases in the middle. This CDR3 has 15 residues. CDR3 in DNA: TGTGCCAGCAGTCTTACACCTTATAGCAATCAGCCCCAGCATTTT. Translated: CASSLTPYSNQPQHF.

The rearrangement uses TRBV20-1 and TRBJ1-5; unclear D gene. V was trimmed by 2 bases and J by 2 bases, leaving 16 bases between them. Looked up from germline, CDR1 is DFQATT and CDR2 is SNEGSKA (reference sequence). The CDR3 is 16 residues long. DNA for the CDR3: TGCAGTGCTAGAATCCCCGGTTCCCTCGGCAATCAGCCCCAGCATTTT. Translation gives CSARIPGSLGNQPQHF.

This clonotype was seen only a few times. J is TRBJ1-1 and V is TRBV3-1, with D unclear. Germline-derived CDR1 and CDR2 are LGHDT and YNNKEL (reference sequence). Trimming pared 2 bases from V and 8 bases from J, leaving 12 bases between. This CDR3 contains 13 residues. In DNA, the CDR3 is TGTGCCAGCAGCCAATTATCCGGCTTCGAAGCTTTCTTT. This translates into CASSQLSGFEAFF.